Below are 27 T cell receptor beta chains sequenced from a single sample in a study of blood T cells in healthy people across ages. The second PCR ran about 6 to 12 cycles with a sample-barcoded 5' primer and J-beta primers. TCRdb itself ran the 5' RACE reads through MiXCR, one entry per CDR3 protein. This sample has hundreds of thousands of distinct CDR3 sequences, with around 50% found just once. Input material: blood. These receptors all come from a man older than 75 in good health.

In DNA, the CDR3 is TGCAGTGCAGCCCACCACATACATATCGACTCCTACGAGCAGTACTTC. Protein: CSAAHHIHIDSYEQYF. This chain connects TRBV20-1 to TRBJ2-7; D gene unclear. This CDR3 has 16 residues. The V and J ends lost 6 bases and 0 bases respectively, with 21 bases between them. Per germline, CDR1 DFQATT and CDR2 SNEGSKA (reference sequence).

This CDR3 reads CASSIPGVYNEQFF. In DNA form, the CDR3 reads TGTGCCAGTAGTATTCCAGGCGTCTACAATGAGCAGTTCTTC. J is TRBJ2-1 and V is TRBV19; D call uncertain. Germline V lookup: CDR1 LNHDA, CDR2 SQIVND (reference sequence). The CDR3 contains 14 residues. Trimming took 3 bases from V and 3 from J, leaving 9 bases between them.

A single count supports this clonotype. The J gene is TRBJ2-7, the V gene TRBV20-1; TRBD2 matches at 11 bases. The CDR3 consists of 15 residues. V lost 0 bases and J lost 7; bases outside the gene matches: 8. From germline, CDR1 is DFQATT and CDR2 SNEGSKA (reference sequence). CDR3 nucleotides: TGCAGTGCTAGAGATCGTAGCGGGAGGGCCCTTGAGCAGTACTTC. It codes for CSARDRSGRALEQYF.

This clonotype came up many times. The chain combines TRBV12-3 or TRBV12-4 with TRBJ1-2, with 7 positions matching TRBD1. The V gene end was trimmed by 2 bases and the J gene end by 5 bases; junction bases not matched to a gene: 2. The CDR3 sequence is 13 residues long. The CDR3 nucleotides read TGTGCCAGCAGTTTAACAGGGGAATATGGCTACACCTTC. Protein: CASSLTGEYGYTF.

The gene calls are TRBV5-1 and TRBJ2-3; unclear D gene. This CDR3 is 15 amino acids long. The germline V gene has CDR1 SGHRS and CDR2 YFSETQ. V was trimmed by 3 bases and J by 0 bases, leaving 11 bases between them. The CDR3 nucleotides read TGCGCCAGCAGCTCCGACGGAATTAGCACAGATACGCAGTATTTT. Protein: CASSSDGISTDTQYF.

The chain links TRBV12-3 or TRBV12-4 to TRBJ1-1; 8 nucleotides agree with TRBD1. V lost 6 bases to trimming and J lost 3 bases; unmatched junction nucleotides: 3. CDR3 length: 13 residues. CDR3 sequence reads: CASSRQGHTEAFF. DNA of the CDR3: TGTGCCAGCAGCCGACAGGGGCACACTGAAGCTTTCTTT.

This chain joins TRBV3-1 and TRBJ2-3; the match to TRBD2 covers 10 bases. V dropped 2 bases and J dropped 2; count of bases not matched to a gene: 1. CDR3 length: 15 amino acids. The germline V gene encodes CDR1 LGHDT and CDR2 YNNKEL (reference sequence). The DNA for the CDR3 is TGTGCCAGCAGCCAACTAGCGGGGGTCACAGATACGCAGTATTTT. As protein: CASSQLAGVTDTQYF.

J is TRBJ2-7 and V is TRBV20-1; 7 bases match TRBD2. V was clipped by 6 bases and J by 3 bases; unmatched bases: 5. Germline V CDR1 and CDR2: DFQATT, SNEGSKA (reference sequence). The CDR3 spans 12 residues. The CDR3 nucleotides are TGCAGTGCAACTGGGAGGGACTACGAGCAGTACTTC. Encoded protein: CSATGRDYEQYF.

This clonotype turned up a few times. The chain links TRBV7-6 to TRBJ2-3; a possible D gene is TRBD2 (6 bases). This CDR3 is built from 16 residues. Germline assignment: CDR1 SGHVS and CDR2 FNYEAQ. Trimming took off 2 bases at V and 3 bases at J, with 15 bases between the two ends. The CDR3 loop reads CASSLSVGRSTDTQYF. CDR3 nucleotides: TGTGCCAGCAGCTTATCTGTCGGGAGAAGTACAGATACGCAGTATTTT. Full variable domain (missing parts from reference TRBV7-6 and TRBJ2-3): GAGVSQSPRYKVTKRGQDVALRCDPISGHVSLYWYRQALGQGPEFLTYFNYEAQQDKSGLPNDRFSAERPEGSISTLTIQRTEQRDSAMYRCASSLSVGRSTDTQYFGPGTRLTVL.

The chain links TRBV5-1 to TRBJ2-4, with D maybe TRBD1 (6 bases). The J call is uncertain, as TRBJ2-7 better fits the DNA end. The germline gives CDR1 SGHRS, CDR2 YFSETQ. The CDR3 sequence is 14 residues long. CDR3 sequence reads: CASSFRGGDGEQYF. The CDR3 DNA is TGCGCCAGCAGCTTCAGAGGGGGTGATGGCGAGCAGTACTTC.

This chain joins TRBV5-1 and TRBJ2-7, with TRBD1 matching 9 bases. V shed 3 bases and J 0 bases; nucleotides not matched to a gene: 4. Germline V gene data show CDR1 as SGHRS and CDR2 as YFSETQ. This CDR3 has 15 amino acids. The CDR3 sequence is CASSYGTGSSYEQYF. The CDR3 nucleotides are TGCGCCAGCAGCTACGGGACAGGGTCCTCCTACGAGCAGTACTTC.

This clonotype was found many times. This rearrangement joins TRBV7-2 to TRBJ2-7; D tentatively reads TRBD1 or TRBD2 (5 bases each). The CDR3 length is 14 residues. Germline CDR1 is SGHTA and CDR2 is FQGNSA. V lost 5 bases and J 4 bases, leaving 15 bases between the germline ends. CDR3 nucleotide sequence: TGTGCCAGCAGCGTACCGGGACCCCGTTACGAGCAGTACTTC. As protein: CASSVPGPRYEQYF.

A remark on this clonotype: This may come from a read error, since a much larger clone is one base off. This chain connects TRBV7-3 to TRBJ2-1; TRBD2 agrees at 7 bases. This CDR3 is 15 amino acids long. The germline V gene encodes CDR1 SGHTA and CDR2 FQGTGA. CDR3 amino acids: CASSLGLAAHNERFF. CDR3 coding DNA: TGTGCCAGCAGCTTAGGGCTAGCGGCTCACAATGAGCGGTTCTTC.

The chain couples TRBV9 to TRBJ2-4, with 11 bases lining up with TRBD2. The closer fit of TRBJ2-5 to the DNA end suggests the J call may be wrong. Germline loops: CDR1 SGDLS, CDR2 YYNGEE. The CDR3 contains 17 residues. The CDR3 protein is CASSAAPLAGGGETQYF. CDR3 in DNA: TGTGCCAGCAGCGCCGCTCCCCTAGCGGGGGGCGGGGAGACCCAGTACTTC.

This rearrangement joins TRBV3-1 to TRBJ2-5; tentative D call: TRBD1 (7 bases). Germline CDR1 is LGHDT and CDR2 is YNNKEL (reference sequence). V lost 5 bases and J 4 bases, leaving 20 bases between the germline ends. This CDR3 has 16 residues. CDR3 sequence (DNA): TGTGCCAGCAGCTTGGGAGGAAGGGGGCGCGTAGAGACCCAGTACTTC. Protein sequence: CASSLGGRGRVETQYF.

The chain is built from TRBV12-3 or TRBV12-4 and TRBJ2-5; perhaps TRBD1 as D (6 bases). Trimming removed 3 bases from V and 5 bases from J, with 10 bases in between. The CDR3 is 13 residues long. The CDR3 is CASSLIQGETQYF. The CDR3 region has the DNA TGTGCCAGCAGTTTGATACAGGGCGAGACCCAGTACTTC.

This clonotype has a count of ten or more. A clone one base away is much larger, so this may be a read error. The chain's CDR3 is CSARAARHEQFF. The CDR3 DNA reads TGCAGCGCTCGGGCGGCCCGGCATGAGCAGTTCTTC. The chain couples TRBV29-1 to TRBJ2-1; D remains ambiguous. The germline gives CDR1 SQVTM, CDR2 ANQGSEA. V shed 7 bases and J shed 8 bases, with 15 bases lying between them. This CDR3 is built from 12 residues.

The rearrangement uses TRBV5-5 and TRBJ1-6; D is unclear. CDR1 and CDR2 from the germline V gene are SGHKS and YYEKEE (reference sequence). The germline V and J ends were trimmed by 0 bases and 7 bases, with 8 bases remaining between them. This CDR3 has 14 amino acids. The CDR3 sequence is CASSLGQFNSPLHF. In DNA, the CDR3 is TGTGCCAGCAGCTTGGGTCAGTTCAATTCACCCCTCCACTTT.

The chain joins TRBV30 to TRBJ2-7; D is perhaps TRBD2 (5 bases). V was cut by 5 bases and J by 1 base, with 9 bases left in between. The CDR3 extends over 12 amino acids. In germline, CDR1 is GTSNPN, CDR2 SVGIG (reference sequence). CDR3 region: CAWGSSSYEQYF. For the CDR3, the DNA is TGTGCCTGGGGGAGTTCTTCCTACGAGCAGTACTTC.

This chain uses TRBV7-9 with TRBJ2-1; no definite D call. The CDR3 contains 13 residues. The germline V gene encodes CDR1 SEHNR and CDR2 FQNEAQ (reference sequence). The V gene lost 5 bases and the J gene lost 8 bases, with 13 bases spanning the gap. CDR3 region: CASSLEPRHEQFF. CDR3 DNA: TGTGCCAGCAGCCTCGAGCCCCGGCATGAGCAGTTCTTC. The entire variable domain, with the rest obtained from reference TRBV7-9 and TRBJ2-1, is as follows: DTGVSQNPRHKITKRGQNVTFRCDPISEHNRLYWYRQTLGQGPEFLTYFQNEAQLEKSRLLSDRFSAERPKGSFSTLEIQRTEQGDSAMYLCASSLEPRHEQFFGPGTRLTVL.

This clonotype has just a few counts. The rearrangement joins TRBV29-1 to TRBJ2-1, with 10 positions matching TRBD2. After removal of 3 bases from V and 5 bases from J, the junction contained 4 bases not matched to a gene. From germline, CDR1 is SQVTM and CDR2 ANQGSEA. The CDR3 length is 14 residues. CDR3 loop: CSVDRTSGHNEQFF. The DNA of the CDR3 is TGCAGCGTTGATAGGACTAGCGGACACAATGAGCAGTTCTTC.

The chain uses TRBV3-1 and TRBJ2-3; the D gene could be TRBD1 or TRBD2 (5 bases each). CDR3 length equals 13 residues. Trimming removed 0 bases from V and 7 bases from J, with 8 bases in between. Germline CDR1 and CDR2: LGHDT and YNNKEL (reference sequence). The CDR3 sequence: CASSQDPGHTQYF. In nucleotides, the CDR3 is TGTGCCAGCAGCCAAGATCCGGGGCATACGCAGTATTTT.

This clonotype was seen a few times. This chain links TRBV13 with TRBJ2-7; 10 bases are a match to TRBD1. The CDR3 covers 14 residues. The trim removed 4 bases at V and 4 bases at J, leaving 4 bases unmatched. Germline loops: CDR1 PRHDT, CDR2 FYEKMQ (reference sequence). In DNA form, the CDR3 reads TGTGCCAGCAGCTCGGGACAGGGGTTGTACGAGCAGTACTTC. Amino acid sequence: CASSSGQGLYEQYF.

V gene TRBV7-9 combines with J gene TRBJ2-5, with 11 bases fitting TRBD2. Losses at the gene ends were 6 bases for V and 12 bases for J; bases not matched to a gene: 18. In germline, CDR1 is SEHNR, CDR2 FQNEAQ (reference sequence). There are 16 residues in the CDR3. The CDR3 protein is CASRNSGTSGEYEKYF. CDR3 nucleotides: TGTGCCAGCAGGAACTCCGGGACTAGCGGAGAATACGAGAAGTACTTC.

The genes are TRBV4-3 and TRBJ1-5, with unresolved D. In germline, CDR1 is LGHNA, CDR2 YSLEER. The CDR3 loop spans 14 amino acids. With 0 bases removed from V and 5 bases from J, the gap between germline ends came to 8 bases. This CDR3 is CASSQEGSDQPQHF. The CDR3 nucleotides read TGCGCCAGCAGCCAAGAGGGGTCTGATCAGCCCCAGCATTTT.

This clonotype came up many times. The V gene is TRBV20-1, the J gene TRBJ2-1; D might be TRBD1 (6 bases). The germline V and J ends were trimmed by 6 bases and 6 bases, with 12 bases remaining between them. Looked up from germline, CDR1 is DFQATT and CDR2 is SNEGSKA (reference sequence). The CDR3 covers 12 residues. In DNA, the CDR3 is TGCAGTGCCCCTAGACAGGTCAATGAGCAGTTCTTC. This encodes CSAPRQVNEQFF.

J is TRBJ2-7 and V is TRBV20-1, with D perhaps TRBD1 (6 bases). Trimming took 2 bases from V and 3 from J, leaving 14 bases between them. From germline, CDR1 is DFQATT and CDR2 SNEGSKA (reference sequence). The CDR3 loop spans 14 amino acids. The CDR3 sequence: CSARYRAGDYEQYF. CDR3 coding DNA: TGCAGTGCTAGATACAGGGCCGGGGACTACGAGCAGTACTTC.